This T cell receptor beta chain was sequenced during a study of T cells in narcolepsy. Whole-study results and caveats: No autoreactive T cell clone sequences appeared in some memory CD4+ repertoires.

This clone was counted a few times. Its antigen is undetermined. TCRdb's table, derived via immunoSEQ multiplex PCR, lists solely in-frame clones and lacks some. The sample carries 25,000 to 30,000 clones, 75% to 85% recorded once. This TCR came from a human donor with narcolepsy. The sample was CD45RA- memory CD4+ T cells from PBMCs.

The CDR3 spells CASSLDIGEGTDTQYF. Here the CDR3 DNA reads TGTGCCAGCAGCTTAGACATTGGGGAAGGCACAGATACGCAGTATTTT. This chain joins TRBV7-2 and TRBJ2-3; D gene unclear. Germline values: CDR1 SGHTA, CDR2 FQGNSA. V was pared by 1 base and J by 1 base, with 12 bases between. There are 16 residues in the CDR3.